This TCR beta chain was identified during a study of blood T cell repertoires in COVID-19. The overall study: Whether acute or convalescent, the COVID-19 samples came from the United States, Italy and Spain. T cells, B-cell-depleted T cells, or PBMCs provided the cDNA or gDNA that served as material.

Assay used: immunoSEQ multiplex PCR; TCRdb lists only in-frame clones, some missing. The repertoire consists of roughly 160,000 clones, with 70% to 90% occurring once and the leading ten covering 2.5% to 3%. CDR1 and CDR2 from the germline V gene are SGHNT and YENEEA. The CDR3 spans 14 residues. V shed 2 bases and J 4 bases; nucleotides not matched to a gene: 2. A Seattle source enrolled patients during active infection and followed them longitudinally. V usage is TRBV11-3 and J usage is TRBJ1-3; the match to TRBD1 covers 7 bases. This receptor was obtained from a woman older than 75 with COVID-19, enrolled during active disease. Sequences were obtained from peripheral blood. The CDR3 region has the DNA TGTGCCAGCAGCTTATACAGGGGCGGAAACACCATATATTTT. It specifies CASSLYRGGNTIYF. The full variable domain, its missing parts supplied by reference TRBV11-3 and TRBJ1-3, is EAGVVQSPRYKIIEKKQPVAFWCNPISGHNTLYWYLQNLGQGPELLIRYENEEAVDDSQLPKDRFSAERLKGVDSTLKIQPAELGDSAVYLCASSLYRGGNTIYFGEGSWLTVV.